This T cell receptor (beta chain) came from a study of CD4+ T cells in melanoma. Assay: immunoSEQ multiplex PCR; the TCRdb copy retains only in-frame clones and omits some. Of roughly 10,000 clones in the sample, about 70% are singletons; the top ten hold 8% to 13%. This CDR3 is 16 amino acids long. Germline V gene data show CDR1 as SGHTA and CDR2 as FQGNSA. V shed 6 bases, J shed 4 bases, and the junction held 10 bases outside the gene matches. The sample comprised cells from a culture (not recorded whether cultured in vitro). The chain combines TRBV7-2 with TRBJ2-3; TRBD2 matches 10 bases. This clonotype originated in a human donor with melanoma. For the CDR3, the DNA is TGTGCCAGCAGAACCGGAGCGGGGGGGCCGGCAGATACGCAGTATTTT. Its protein product is CASRTGAGGPADTQYF.